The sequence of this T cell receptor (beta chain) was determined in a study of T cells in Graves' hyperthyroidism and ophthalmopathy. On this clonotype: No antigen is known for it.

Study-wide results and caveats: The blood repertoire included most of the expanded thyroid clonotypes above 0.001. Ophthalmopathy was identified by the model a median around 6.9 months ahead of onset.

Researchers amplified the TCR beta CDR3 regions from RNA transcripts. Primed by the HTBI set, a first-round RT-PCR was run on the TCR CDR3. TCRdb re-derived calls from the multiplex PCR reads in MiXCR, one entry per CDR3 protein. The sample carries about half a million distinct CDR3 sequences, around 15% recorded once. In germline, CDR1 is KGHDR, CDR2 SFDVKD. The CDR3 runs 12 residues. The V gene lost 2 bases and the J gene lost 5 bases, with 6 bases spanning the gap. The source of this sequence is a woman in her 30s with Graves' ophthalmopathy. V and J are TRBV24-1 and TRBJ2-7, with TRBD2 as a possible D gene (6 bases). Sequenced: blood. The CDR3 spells CATSDSGDEQYF. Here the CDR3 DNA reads TGTGCCACCAGTGATTCGGGGGACGAGCAGTACTTC.